This TCR beta chain is drawn from a study of blood T cell repertoires in COVID-19 (dated by TCRdb to 2018 to 2020). Notes on the research overall: The collaborator samples originated in the United States, Italy and Spain and spanned the acute and convalescent phases of COVID-19. The prospective study material was composed of cDNA or gDNA derived from T cells, B-cell-depleted T cells, or PBMCs. The samples were drawn from the first 160 participants of the ongoing ImmuneRACE study and from over a thousand subjects provided by 6 global collaborators. Nearly every sample came with metadata listing a de-identified subject ID, COVID-19 status, age in years and sex. HLA class I and class II types, where available, came from metadata supplied by the sample provider rather than from assay-based typing. The repertoires were made available in a free public database intended to serve as a resource for research on the immune response to SARS-CoV-2. Subjects who had been exposed to COVID-19, were actively infected with it, or had recovered from it provided the deeply sampled blood TCRbeta repertoires that made up the dataset. General conclusions and limits of the study: Clinical and demographic metadata were provided uncurated, with the amount varying by source and participant.

TCRbeta CDR3 regions were amplified from genomic DNA by means of the immunoSEQ Assay, a bias-controlled multiplex PCR. The authors' analysis ran thus. Nucleated cell counts per sample were estimated from amplification of reference gene primers within the assay. Sequence reads were collapsed and filtered to measure the absolute abundance of every unique TCRbeta CDR3 rearrangement. For each sample, productive Simpson clonality was calculated by taking the square root of Simpson's diversity index across productive rearrangements. TCRdb retrieved this table from immuneACCESS and kept in-frame rearrangements only. Not all clones are present; in checked studies, unresolved V genes account for under half, and no reason is known for the remainder. V and J calls and clone size come straight from that table; D and trimming were deduced from the DNA. This sample holds 300,000 to 350,000 clones; approximately 90% were observed only once. Together, the top ten hold approximately 3.5% of the sample.

A second Seattle source provided samples from volunteer blood donors who had recovered from COVID-19. Whole blood was collected in K2EDTA tubes by collaborating institutions according to the institutions' own protocols. For TCRbeta analysis, collaborator samples were shipped as frozen whole blood, as isolated PBMCs, or as DNA extracted from either sample type. As to this clone: No antigen is known for it. The sample holds no much larger clone one base away, and base qualities are not on file.

V is reduced by 7 bases and J by 10 bases, leaving a spacing of 11 bases between them. CDR1 is given as SNHLY and CDR2 as FYNNEI, both from the germline V gene. The CDR3 has 11 amino acids, counting the end cysteine and phenylalanine. Just the 33-base CDR3 DNA is kept, in frame starting at base 1. The sequence was obtained from a young woman who had recovered from COVID-19. The chain employs TRBV2 and TRBJ2-1; the D segment cannot be called with confidence. Sequencing used peripheral blood. The CDR3 protein sequence reads: CASTVVSEQFF. The base sequence is TGTGCCAGCACCGTTGTGTCCGAGCAGTTCTTC.